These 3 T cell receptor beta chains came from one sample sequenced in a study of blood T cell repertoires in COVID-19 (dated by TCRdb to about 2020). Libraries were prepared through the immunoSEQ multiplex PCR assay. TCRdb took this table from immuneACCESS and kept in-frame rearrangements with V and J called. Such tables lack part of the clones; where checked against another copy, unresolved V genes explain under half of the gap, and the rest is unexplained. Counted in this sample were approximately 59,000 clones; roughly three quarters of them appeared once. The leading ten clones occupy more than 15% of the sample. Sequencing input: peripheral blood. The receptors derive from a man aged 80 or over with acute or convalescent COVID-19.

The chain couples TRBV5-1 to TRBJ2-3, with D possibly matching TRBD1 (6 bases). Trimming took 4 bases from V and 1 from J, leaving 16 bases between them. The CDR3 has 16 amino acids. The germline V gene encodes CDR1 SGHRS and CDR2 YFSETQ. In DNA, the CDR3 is TGCGCCAGCAGCCCCGAGGGACATACGGGCACAGATACGCAGTATTTT. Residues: CASSPEGHTGTDTQYF.

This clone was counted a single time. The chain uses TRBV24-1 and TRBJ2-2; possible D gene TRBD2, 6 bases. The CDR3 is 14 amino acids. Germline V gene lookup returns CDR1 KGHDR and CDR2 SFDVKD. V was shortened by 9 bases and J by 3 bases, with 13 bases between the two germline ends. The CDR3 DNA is TGTGCCACCCGCGCGGGGTTAGACACCGGGGAGCTGTTTTTT. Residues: CATRAGLDTGELFF.

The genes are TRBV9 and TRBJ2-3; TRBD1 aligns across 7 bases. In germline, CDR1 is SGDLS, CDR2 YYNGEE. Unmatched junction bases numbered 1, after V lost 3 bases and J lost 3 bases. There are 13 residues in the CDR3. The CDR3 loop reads CASSAQGTDTQYF. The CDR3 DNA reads TGTGCCAGCAGCGCACAGGGGACAGATACGCAGTATTTT.